This entry lists 28 T cell receptor beta chains sequenced from one sample in a study of T cell responses to AZD1222 COVID-19 vaccine. Clones were sequenced by immunoSEQ multiplex PCR, and TCRdb holds only the in-frame ones, with some missing. This table has 130,000 or so clones, about 90% appearing once. Sequenced here: peripheral blood, sampled on day 0 of AZD1222 vaccination. These receptors were obtained from an adult in good health.

V and J are TRBV18 and TRBJ1-6; D is undetermined. Deletions cut 5 bases from V and 9 bases from J, with 20 bases between. From germline, CDR1 is KGHSH and CDR2 LQKENI. The CDR3 spans 16 residues. CDR3 in DNA: TGTGCCAGCTCATCCGGGCCCGGGCCCAGTGGTTCACCCCTCCACTTT. Residues: CASSSGPGPSGSPLHF.

The chain carries TRBV11-3 and TRBJ1-1; D unclear. Germline V gene sequence: CDR1 SGHNT, CDR2 YENEEA. Trimming removed 1 base at V and 4 bases at J, with 7 bases between. This CDR3 comprises 13 residues. The DNA of the CDR3 is TGTGCCAGCAGCTTAGGTCCTCTCACTGAAGCTTTCTTT. This encodes CASSLGPLTEAFF.

V and J are TRBV5-4 and TRBJ1-1, with TRBD1 identical over 10 bases. This CDR3 has 14 residues. Germline CDR1 and CDR2: SGHNT and YYREEE (reference sequence). V shed 4 bases, J shed 4 bases, and the junction held 4 bases outside the gene matches. This CDR3 reads CASSIWTGGTEAFF. CDR3 bases: TGTGCCAGCAGCATATGGACAGGGGGCACTGAAGCTTTCTTT.

The V call is TRBV9, the J call TRBJ1-2; 10 nucleotides agree with TRBD1. Germline V gene data show CDR1 as SGDLS and CDR2 as YYNGEE. The CDR3 length is 17 residues. V lost 2 bases, J lost 3 bases, and 10 bases stayed unmatched. The chain's CDR3 is CASSVGTGAGPDYGYTF. Here the CDR3 DNA reads TGTGCCAGCAGCGTTGGGACAGGGGCCGGACCTGACTATGGCTACACCTTC.

The genes are TRBV18 and TRBJ1-3; perhaps TRBD1 as D (6 bases). The CDR3 consists of 17 residues. The germline CDR1 and CDR2 sequences are KGHSH and LQKENI. Trimming took 1 base from V and 2 from J, leaving 15 bases between them. CDR3 sequence: CASSPQSGGIAGNTIYF. In DNA form, the CDR3 reads TGTGCCAGCTCACCACAATCTGGGGGCATTGCTGGAAACACCATATATTTT.

The J gene is TRBJ1-2, the V gene TRBV28; perhaps TRBD1 as D (6 bases). This CDR3 spans 14 amino acids. Per germline, CDR1 MDHEN and CDR2 SYDVKM. Trimming removed 3 bases from V and 3 bases from J, with 11 bases in between. CDR3 sequence reads: CASSLGGLDYGYTF. The CDR3 DNA follows: TGTGCCAGCAGTTTGGGGGGCCTTGACTATGGCTACACCTTC.

This chain joins TRBV29-1 and TRBJ1-5; tentative D call: TRBD1 (5 bases). The CDR3 length is 13 residues. In germline, CDR1 is SQVTM, CDR2 ANQGSEA. V was clipped by 4 bases and J by 4 bases, with 11 bases between them. The CDR3 loop reads CSVAGRGNQPQHF. DNA for the CDR3: TGCAGCGTTGCAGGGCGGGGGAATCAGCCCCAGCATTTT.

This chain uses TRBV13 with TRBJ2-3; the D call may be TRBD1 or TRBD2 (5 bases each). This CDR3 has 21 residues. Germline loops: CDR1 PRHDT, CDR2 FYEKMQ (reference sequence). V shed 5 bases and J shed 0 bases, with 30 bases lying between them. CDR3 bases: TGTGCCAGCAGCCAATACACAAGACAGTTAGGGACCAGCTCTAGCACAGATACGCAGTATTTT. The encoded protein is CASSQYTRQLGTSSSTDTQYF.

The chain recombines TRBV5-1 with TRBJ1-2; 10 bases are a match to TRBD1. Germline values: CDR1 SGHRS, CDR2 YFSETQ. The CDR3 is made up of 16 amino acids. Germline trimming cut 3 bases from V and 4 bases from J; bases unmatched to any gene: 9. This CDR3 is CASSWAGTGALYGYTF. CDR3 DNA sequence: TGCGCCAGCAGCTGGGCCGGGACAGGGGCCCTCTATGGCTACACCTTC.

The chain uses TRBV10-3 and TRBJ1-2, with D possibly matching TRBD1 (5 bases). There are 15 residues in the CDR3. V lost 5 bases to trimming and J lost 2 bases, with 15 bases between them. Per germline, CDR1 ENHRY and CDR2 SYGVKD. For the CDR3, the DNA is TGTGCCATCAGTAGAACCGGGACCGAGAACTATGGCTACACCTTC. Protein: CAISRTGTENYGYTF.

The rearrangement uses TRBV7-3 and TRBJ1-1; D is possibly TRBD1 (5 bases). Trimming left V 5 bases short and J 4 bases short, with 17 bases between. This CDR3 is built from 15 residues. Germline assignment: CDR1 SGHTA and CDR2 FQGTGA. The CDR3 is CASSPGGRMGTEAFF. CDR3 nucleotide sequence: TGTGCCAGCAGCCCTGGGGGGAGGATGGGCACTGAAGCTTTCTTT.

CDR3 coding DNA: TGTGCCAGCAGCTTGGAGTTCGCGTCTGCGGCTAACTATGGCTACACCTTC. Its protein is CASSLEFASAANYGYTF. The V and J genes are TRBV5-4 and TRBJ1-2; D not resolved. The CDR3 is 17 residues long. CDR1 SGHNT and CDR2 YYREEE come from the germline V gene (reference sequence). Trimming removed 0 bases from V and 0 bases from J, with 15 bases in between.

The chain employs TRBV5-6 and TRBJ2-1, with TRBD2 matching over 10 bases. Per germline, CDR1 SGHDT and CDR2 YYEEEE. The V and J ends lost 3 bases and 1 base, in that order; junction bases with no gene match: 10. This CDR3 spans 18 amino acids. CDR3 protein: CASSYWLAGVRSYNEQFF. The CDR3, as DNA: TGTGCCAGCAGCTATTGGCTAGCGGGAGTTAGGTCCTACAATGAGCAGTTCTTC.

The V call is TRBV18, the J call TRBJ2-1; no clear D. This CDR3 has 13 amino acids. The germline V gene has CDR1 KGHSH and CDR2 LQKENI. The germline V and J ends were trimmed by 3 bases and 10 bases, with 13 bases remaining between them. The CDR3 coding sequence is TGTGCCAGCTCACCTCTCAATTATGTCGAGCAGTTCTTC. Translation gives CASSPLNYVEQFF.

CDR3 in DNA: TGTGCCAGCAGCGAGCGACAGGGCTCTGAAGCTTTCTTT. Translation: CASSERQGSEAFF. The V gene is TRBV9, the J gene TRBJ1-1; TRBD1 matches at 7 bases. V shed 3 bases and J 6 bases; nucleotides not matched to a gene: 5. This CDR3 comprises 13 residues. CDR1 and CDR2 from the germline V gene are SGDLS and YYNGEE.

The chain uses TRBV7-3 and TRBJ2-5, with 11 bases aligning to TRBD2. After removal of 5 bases from V and 1 base from J, the junction contained 3 bases not matched to a gene. The CDR3 is 15 residues long. The germline CDR1 and CDR2 sequences are SGHTA and FQGTGA. The CDR3 bases are TGTGCCAGCAGCCATGGACTAGCGGGCCAAGAGACCCAGTACTTC. Translating it yields CASSHGLAGQETQYF.

The rearrangement joins TRBV19 to TRBJ1-5; D uncertain. Germline V gene sequence: CDR1 LNHDA, CDR2 SQIVND (reference sequence). The V and J ends lost 3 bases and 2 bases respectively, with 11 bases between them. The CDR3 covers 15 residues. CDR3 in DNA: TGTGCCAGTAGTATCACTACCGGGGGCAATCAGCCCCAGCATTTT. Protein: CASSITTGGNQPQHF.

V usage is TRBV27 and J usage is TRBJ1-1, with D possibly matching TRBD1 (6 bases). V was cut by 3 bases and J by 0 bases, with 8 bases left in between. The CDR3 is 14 residues long. Per germline, CDR1 MNHEY and CDR2 SMNVEV (reference sequence). The CDR3 sequence: CASSFRDMNTEAFF. DNA of the CDR3: TGTGCCAGCAGTTTCCGGGACATGAACACTGAAGCTTTCTTT.

V and J are TRBV2 and TRBJ1-6; D is perhaps TRBD1 (5 bases). CDR3 size: 17 residues. The germline V gene encodes CDR1 SNHLY and CDR2 FYNNEI. Trimming removed 1 base from V and 7 bases from J, with 17 bases in between. The CDR3 DNA follows: TGTGCCAGCAGTGAAGTGGTAGGGACTTTCATGAATTCACCCCTCCACTTT. The encoded protein is CASSEVVGTFMNSPLHF.

This chain connects TRBV6-2 or TRBV6-3 to TRBJ2-5; D unresolved. V was shortened by 4 bases and J by 5 bases, with 5 bases between the two germline ends. CDR1 is MNHEY, CDR2 SVGEGT, per germline. The CDR3 totals 11 residues. CDR3 region: CASSSVETQYF. CDR3 bases: TGTGCCAGCAGTTCGGTTGAGACCCAGTACTTC.

The V gene is TRBV7-9, the J gene TRBJ2-7; D perhaps matches TRBD1 (5 bases). The CDR3 extends over 12 amino acids. Deletions cut 6 bases from V and 5 bases from J, with 11 bases between. CDR1 and CDR2 from the germline V gene are SEHNR and FQNEAQ (reference sequence). CDR3 sequence: CASSPRGHEQYF. The CDR3 bases are TGTGCCAGCAGTCCTAGGGGCCACGAGCAGTACTTC.

The chain links TRBV20-1 to TRBJ2-7; D is uncertain. The CDR3 has 11 amino acids. Germline values: CDR1 DFQATT, CDR2 SNEGSKA (reference sequence). Trimming shortened V by 6 bases and J by 5 bases, and 11 bases separated the two germline ends. The CDR3 nucleotides read TGCAGTGCAGCACGGGTCCACGAGCAGTACTTC. Amino acids: CSAARVHEQYF.

J is TRBJ2-7 and V is TRBV7-5; TRBD2, the table's D call, lacks a check against the DNA. TRBV7-5 is marked as a pseudogene. The CDR3 length is 23 residues. The CDR3 DNA reads as TGTGCCAGAAGAACGGTCACAGAATCCGGAGGGACTAGCCCTACCCGGGGCTCCTACGAGCAGTACTTC. Amino acid sequence: CARRTVTESGGTSPTRGSYEQYF.

The gene calls are TRBV9 and TRBJ2-3, with 7 bases fitting TRBD2. Germline V CDR1 and CDR2: SGDLS, YYNGEE. V was clipped by 0 bases and J by 1 base; unmatched bases: 5. This CDR3 is 16 amino acids long. CDR3 in DNA: TGTGCCAGCAGCGTAGCTTCAGGGAGGGGCACAGATACGCAGTATTTT. Amino acid sequence: CASSVASGRGTDTQYF. Full variable domain (missing parts from reference TRBV9 and TRBJ2-3): DSGVTQTPKHLITATGQRVTLRCSPRSGDLSVYWYQQSLDQGLQFLIQYYNGEERAKGNILERFSAQQFPDLHSELNLSSLELGDSALYFCASSVASGRGTDTQYFGPGTRLTVL.

J is TRBJ1-5 and V is TRBV5-6, with a tentative D call TRBD1 (5 bases). Per germline, CDR1 SGHDT and CDR2 YYEEEE. CDR3 size: 14 residues. Trimming took off 4 bases at V and 7 bases at J, with 15 bases between the two ends. The CDR3 is CASSQGGPGQPQHF. The CDR3 region has the DNA TGTGCCAGCAGCCAGGGTGGACCCGGACAGCCCCAGCATTTT.

The rearrangement uses TRBV6-6 and TRBJ2-5; no clear D. CDR3 length: 13 residues. The germline V and J ends were trimmed by 0 bases and 7 bases, with 9 bases remaining between them. Germline V gene sequence: CDR1 MNHNY, CDR2 SVGAGI (reference sequence). The CDR3: CASSYSGMATQYF. The CDR3 bases are TGTGCCAGCAGTTACTCGGGGATGGCGACCCAGTACTTC.

This clone was seen a single time. The chain recombines TRBV29-1 with TRBJ1-2; D is possibly TRBD1 (5 bases). Trimming took 5 bases from V and 4 from J, leaving 11 bases between them. Germline CDR1 reads SQVTM; CDR2 reads ANQGSEA. This CDR3 has 12 residues. In DNA form, the CDR3 reads TGCAGCGTTTCCCAGGGTAGCTATGGCTACACCTTC. This encodes CSVSQGSYGYTF.

This CDR3 is CASSGPLGQGDTEAFF. DNA of the CDR3: TGTGCCAGCAGTGGGCCTCTTGGGCAGGGTGACACTGAAGCTTTCTTT. This chain uses TRBV25-1 with TRBJ1-1; D possibly corresponds to TRBD1 (5 bases). The V gene's germline CDR1 is MGHDK and CDR2 SYGVNS. The CDR3 length is 16 residues. V lost 4 bases and J 3 bases, leaving 18 bases between the germline ends.